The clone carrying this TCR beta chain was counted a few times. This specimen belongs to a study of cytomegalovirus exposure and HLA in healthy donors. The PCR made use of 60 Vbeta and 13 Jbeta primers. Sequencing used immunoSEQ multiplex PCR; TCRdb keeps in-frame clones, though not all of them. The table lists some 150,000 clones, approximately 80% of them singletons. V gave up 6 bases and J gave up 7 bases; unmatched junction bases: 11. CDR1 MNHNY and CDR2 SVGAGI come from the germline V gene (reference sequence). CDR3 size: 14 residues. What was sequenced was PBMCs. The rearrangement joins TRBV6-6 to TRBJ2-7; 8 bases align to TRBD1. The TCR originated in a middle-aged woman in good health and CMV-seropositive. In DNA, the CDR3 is TGTGCCAGCAGGGGCCGGACAGGGACGTGGGAGCAGTACTTC. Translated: CASRGRTGTWEQYF.